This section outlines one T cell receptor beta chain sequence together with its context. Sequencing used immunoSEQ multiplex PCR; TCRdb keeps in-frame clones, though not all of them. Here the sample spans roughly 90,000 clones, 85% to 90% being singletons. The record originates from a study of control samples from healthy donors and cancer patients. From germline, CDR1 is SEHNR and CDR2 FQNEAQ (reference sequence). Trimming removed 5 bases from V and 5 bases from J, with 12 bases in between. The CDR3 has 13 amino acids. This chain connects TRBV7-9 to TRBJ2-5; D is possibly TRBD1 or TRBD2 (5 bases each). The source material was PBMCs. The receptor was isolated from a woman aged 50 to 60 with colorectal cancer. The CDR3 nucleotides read TGTGCCAGCAGCCGGGCCGGGGCGGAGACCCAGTACTTC. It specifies CASSRAGAETQYF.